This TCR beta chain was sequenced in a study of regulatory T cells in long-lasting Graves disease. Study-wide results and limits: Persistent cases favored TRBV28, TRBJ1-2 and TRBJ2-5. Persistent Graves' cases showed lower TCR diversity than newly diagnosed cases.

Library construction for TCR beta used iRepertoire HTBI primers and Arm-PCR of CDR3 regions. TCRdb re-called the multiplex PCR reads with MiXCR, one entry per CDR3 protein. The sample has about 540,000 distinct CDR3 sequences, about 13% seen once. Time point specified: newly diagnosed GD, antithyroid drugs for less than 3 months. Making the TCR library involved RNA that had been extracted from PBMCs. Collection of peripheral blood (approximately 9 milliliters) was done using EDTA tubes. V was cut by 1 base and J by 7 bases, with 17 bases left in between. Germline assignment: CDR1 SEHNR and CDR2 FQNEAQ (reference sequence). This CDR3 spans 15 amino acids. This clonotype was observed a handful of times. As yet, its antigen is unknown. The sample was also linked to a second study, of T cells in Graves' hyperthyroidism and ophthalmopathy. From that study: Across 18 months, stable Graves' hyperthyroidism was marked by no progression to ophthalmopathy.

The gene calls are TRBV7-9 and TRBJ2-7; tentatively, D is TRBD2 (6 bases). The sequencing used peripheral blood mononuclear cells (PBMCs), collected at new diagnosis, from a patient treated with antithyroid drugs. The sequence came from a man aged 25-40 years with Graves disease. CDR3 region: CASSLGGVPAREQYF. The CDR3 nucleotides read TGTGCCAGCAGCTTAGGGGGGGTCCCGGCTCGGGAGCAGTACTTC. The entire variable domain, with the rest obtained from reference TRBV7-9 and TRBJ2-7, is as follows: DTGVSQNPRHKITKRGQNVTFRCDPISEHNRLYWYRQTLGQGPEFLTYFQNEAQLEKSRLLSDRFSAERPKGSFSTLEIQRTEQGDSAMYLCASSLGGVPAREQYFGPGTRLTVT.